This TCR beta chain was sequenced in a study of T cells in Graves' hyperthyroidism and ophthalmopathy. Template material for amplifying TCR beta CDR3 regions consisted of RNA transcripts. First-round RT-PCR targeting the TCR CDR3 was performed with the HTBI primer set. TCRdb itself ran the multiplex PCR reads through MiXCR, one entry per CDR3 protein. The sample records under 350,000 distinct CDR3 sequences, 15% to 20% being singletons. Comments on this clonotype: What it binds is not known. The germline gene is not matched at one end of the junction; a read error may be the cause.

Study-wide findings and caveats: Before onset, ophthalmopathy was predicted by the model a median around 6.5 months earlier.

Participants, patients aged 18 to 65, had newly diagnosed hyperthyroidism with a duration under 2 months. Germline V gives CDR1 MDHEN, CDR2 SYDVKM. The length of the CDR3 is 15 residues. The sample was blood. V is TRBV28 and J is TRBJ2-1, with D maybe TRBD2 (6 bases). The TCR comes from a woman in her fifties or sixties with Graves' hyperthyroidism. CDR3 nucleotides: TGCGCCAGCAGCCAACTGGCGGGAAACTACAATGAGCAGTTCTTC. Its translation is CASSQLAGNYNEQFF.